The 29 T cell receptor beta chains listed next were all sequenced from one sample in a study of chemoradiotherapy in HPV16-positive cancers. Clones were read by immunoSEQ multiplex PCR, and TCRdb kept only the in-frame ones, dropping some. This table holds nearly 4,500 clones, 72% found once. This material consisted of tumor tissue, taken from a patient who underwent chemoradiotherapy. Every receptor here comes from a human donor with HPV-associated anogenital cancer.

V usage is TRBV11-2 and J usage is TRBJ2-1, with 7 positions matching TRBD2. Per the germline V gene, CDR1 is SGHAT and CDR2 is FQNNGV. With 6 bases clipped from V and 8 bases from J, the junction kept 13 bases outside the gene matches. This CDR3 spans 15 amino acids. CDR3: CASRPGGGSSYEQFF. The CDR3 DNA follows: TGTGCCAGCAGACCCGGAGGCGGGAGTTCTTATGAGCAGTTCTTC.

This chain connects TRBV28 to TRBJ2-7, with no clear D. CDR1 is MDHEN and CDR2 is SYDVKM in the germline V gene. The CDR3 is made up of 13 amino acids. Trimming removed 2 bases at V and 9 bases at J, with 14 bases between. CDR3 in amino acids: CASSLEAGQRQYF. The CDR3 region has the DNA TGTGCCAGCAGTTTAGAGGCAGGTCAGAGGCAGTACTTC. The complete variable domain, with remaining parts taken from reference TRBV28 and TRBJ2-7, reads DVKVTQSSRYLVKRTGEKVFLECVQDMDHENMFWYRQDPGLGLRLIYFSYDVKMKEKGDIPEGYSVSREKKERFSLILESASTNQTSMYLCASSLEAGQRQYFGPGTRLTVT.

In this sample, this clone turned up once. The CDR3 region is CASSDPLVRYGTEAFF. In DNA, the CDR3 is TGTGCCAGCAGCGACCCCCTGGTGCGGTATGGCACTGAAGCTTTCTTT. The chain is built from TRBV7-8 and TRBJ1-1; no firm D call. The CDR3 consists of 16 residues. Germline CDR1 SGHVS, CDR2 FQNEAQ. V gave up 5 bases and J gave up 4 bases, with 20 bases separating them. The entire variable domain, with the rest obtained from reference TRBV7-8 and TRBJ1-1, is as follows: GAGVSQSPRYKVAKRGQDVALRCDPISGHVSLFWYQQALGQGPEFLTYFQNEAQLDKSGLPSDRFFAERPEGSVSTLKIQRTQQEDSAVYLCASSDPLVRYGTEAFFGQGTRLTVV.

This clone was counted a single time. CDR3 sequence: CASSLWGGQSHQPQHF. Written as DNA, the CDR3 is TGTGCCAGCAGCTTATGGGGGGGACAAAGCCATCAGCCCCAGCATTTT. This chain joins TRBV7-8 and TRBJ1-5; D possibly corresponds to TRBD1 (6 bases). The ends were cut back, 2 bases at V and 5 bases at J, with 16 bases in the middle. CDR3 length equals 16 residues. The germline gives CDR1 SGHVS, CDR2 FQNEAQ.

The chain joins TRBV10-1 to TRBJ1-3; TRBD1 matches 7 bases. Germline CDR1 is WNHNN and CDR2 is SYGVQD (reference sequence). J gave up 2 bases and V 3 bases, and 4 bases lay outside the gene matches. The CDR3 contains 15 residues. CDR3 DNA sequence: TGCGCCAGCAGTGACCCGGGACAGCCTGGAAACACCATATATTTT. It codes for CASSDPGQPGNTIYF.

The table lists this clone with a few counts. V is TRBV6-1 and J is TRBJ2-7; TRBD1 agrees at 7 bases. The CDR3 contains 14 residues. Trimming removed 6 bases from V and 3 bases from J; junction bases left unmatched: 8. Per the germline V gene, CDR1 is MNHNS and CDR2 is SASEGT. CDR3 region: CASRPGTEHYEQYF. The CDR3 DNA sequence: TGTGCCAGCAGACCCGGGACAGAACACTACGAGCAGTACTTC.

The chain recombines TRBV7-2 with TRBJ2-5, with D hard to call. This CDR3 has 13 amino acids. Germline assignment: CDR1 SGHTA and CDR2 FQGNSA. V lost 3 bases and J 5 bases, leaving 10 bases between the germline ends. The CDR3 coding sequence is TGTGCCAGCAGCTTGTCCCCTAGGGAGACCCAGTACTTC. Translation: CASSLSPRETQYF. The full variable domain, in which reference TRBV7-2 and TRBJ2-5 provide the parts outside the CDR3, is GAGVSQSPSNKVTEKGKDVELRCDPISGHTALYWYRQSLGQGLEFLIYFQGNSAPDKSGLPSDRFSAERTGGSVSTLTIQRTQQEDSAVYLCASSLSPRETQYFGPGTRLLVL.

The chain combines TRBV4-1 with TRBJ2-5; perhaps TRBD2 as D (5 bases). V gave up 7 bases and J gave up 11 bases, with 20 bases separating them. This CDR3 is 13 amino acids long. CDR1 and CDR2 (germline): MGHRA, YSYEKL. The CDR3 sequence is CASIEGTSLVQYF. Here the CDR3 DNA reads TGCGCCAGCATCGAAGGTACTAGTTTGGTTCAGTACTTC.

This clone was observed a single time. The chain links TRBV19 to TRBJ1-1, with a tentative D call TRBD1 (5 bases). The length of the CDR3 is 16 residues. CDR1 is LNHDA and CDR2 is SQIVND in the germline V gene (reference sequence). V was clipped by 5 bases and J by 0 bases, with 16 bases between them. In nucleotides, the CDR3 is TGTGCCAGTAGTCCAGCAACCAGGGTTATGAACACTGAAGCTTTCTTT. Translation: CASSPATRVMNTEAFF.

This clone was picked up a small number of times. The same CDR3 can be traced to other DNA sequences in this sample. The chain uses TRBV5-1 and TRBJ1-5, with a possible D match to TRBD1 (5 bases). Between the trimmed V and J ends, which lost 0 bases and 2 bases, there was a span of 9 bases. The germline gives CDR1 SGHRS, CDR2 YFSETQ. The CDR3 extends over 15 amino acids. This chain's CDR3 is CASSLAGVGNQPQHF. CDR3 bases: TGCGCCAGCAGCTTGGCGGGGGTTGGCAATCAGCCCCAGCATTTT.

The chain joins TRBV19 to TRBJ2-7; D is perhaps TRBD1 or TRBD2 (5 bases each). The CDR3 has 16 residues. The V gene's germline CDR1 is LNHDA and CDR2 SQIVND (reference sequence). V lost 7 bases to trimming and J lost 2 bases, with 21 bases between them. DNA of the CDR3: TGTGCCAGTACTAACACACGGGACCCCCAAACCTACGAGCAGTACTTC. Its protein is CASTNTRDPQTYEQYF.

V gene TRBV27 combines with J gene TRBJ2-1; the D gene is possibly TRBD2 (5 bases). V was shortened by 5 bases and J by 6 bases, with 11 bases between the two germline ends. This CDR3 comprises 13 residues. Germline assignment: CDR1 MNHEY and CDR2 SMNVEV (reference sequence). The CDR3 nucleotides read TGTGCCAGCAGTGGGCAGCGGATCAATGAGCAGTTCTTC. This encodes CASSGQRINEQFF.

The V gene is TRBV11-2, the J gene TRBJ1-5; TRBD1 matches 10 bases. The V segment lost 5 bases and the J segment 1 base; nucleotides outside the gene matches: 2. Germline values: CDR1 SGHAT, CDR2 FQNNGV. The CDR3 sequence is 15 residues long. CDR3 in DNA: TGTGCCAGCAGCGAGGGACAGGGGAGCAATCAGCCCCAGCATTTT. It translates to CASSEGQGSNQPQHF.

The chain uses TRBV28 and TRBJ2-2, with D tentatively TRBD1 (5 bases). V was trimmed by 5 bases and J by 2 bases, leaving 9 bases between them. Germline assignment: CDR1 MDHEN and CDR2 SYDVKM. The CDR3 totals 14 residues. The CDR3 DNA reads TGTGCCAGCAGTCATACAGGAAACACCGGGGAGCTGTTTTTT. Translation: CASSHTGNTGELFF.

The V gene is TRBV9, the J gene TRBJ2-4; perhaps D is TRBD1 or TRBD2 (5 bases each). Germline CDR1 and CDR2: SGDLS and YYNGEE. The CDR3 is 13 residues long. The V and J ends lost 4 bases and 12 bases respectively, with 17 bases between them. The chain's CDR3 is CASSTRPRGAQYF. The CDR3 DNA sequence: TGTGCCAGCAGCACACGTCCCCGGGGCGCTCAGTACTTC.

This CDR3 reads CASSDIRDANYGYTF. The CDR3 DNA reads as TGTGCCAGCAGTGACATACGGGACGCCAACTATGGCTACACCTTC. V and J are TRBV6-1 and TRBJ1-2, with D possibly being TRBD1 (5 bases). Germline CDR1 reads MNHNS; CDR2 reads SASEGT. V lost 3 bases, J lost 2 bases, and 13 bases lay in between. The CDR3 is 15 amino acids.

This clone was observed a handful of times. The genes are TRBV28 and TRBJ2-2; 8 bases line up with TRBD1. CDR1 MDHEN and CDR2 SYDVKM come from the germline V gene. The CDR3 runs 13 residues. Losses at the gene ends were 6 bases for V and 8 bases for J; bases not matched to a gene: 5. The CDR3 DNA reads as TGTGCCAGCAGGGCAGGGGGCCCAGGGGAGCTGTTTTTT. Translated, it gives CASRAGGPGELFF.

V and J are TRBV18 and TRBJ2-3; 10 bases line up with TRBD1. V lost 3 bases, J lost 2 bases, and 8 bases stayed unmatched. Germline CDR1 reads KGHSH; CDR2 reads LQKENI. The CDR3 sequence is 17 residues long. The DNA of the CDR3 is TGTGCCAGCTCACCGTACGGGACAGGGGACCTCACAGATACGCAGTATTTT. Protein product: CASSPYGTGDLTDTQYF.

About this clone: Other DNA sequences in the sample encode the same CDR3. The CDR3 region is CASSLIAGNYGYTF. The CDR3 DNA is TGTGCCAGCAGTTTGATAGCAGGGAACTATGGCTACACCTTC. The V and J genes are TRBV28 and TRBJ1-2; TRBD1 is a possible D gene (5 bases). The CDR3 covers 14 residues. Germline V lookup: CDR1 MDHEN, CDR2 SYDVKM. V dropped 3 bases and J dropped 2 bases, with 10 bases sitting between them.

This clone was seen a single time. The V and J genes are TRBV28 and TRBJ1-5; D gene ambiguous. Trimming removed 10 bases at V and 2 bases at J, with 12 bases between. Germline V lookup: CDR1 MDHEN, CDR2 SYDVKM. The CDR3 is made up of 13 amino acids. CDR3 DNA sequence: TGTGCCATCCACGACACAGGCAATCAGCCCCAGCATTTT. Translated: CAIHDTGNQPQHF.

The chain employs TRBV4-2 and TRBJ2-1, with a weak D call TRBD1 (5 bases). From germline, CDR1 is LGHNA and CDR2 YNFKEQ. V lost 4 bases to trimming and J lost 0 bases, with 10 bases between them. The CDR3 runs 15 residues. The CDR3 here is CASSPGHLSYNEQFF. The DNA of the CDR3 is TGTGCCAGCAGCCCCGGACACCTCTCCTACAATGAGCAGTTCTTC.

CDR3 protein: CASSLAGDSNQPQHF. As DNA, the CDR3 is TGTGCCAGCAGCTTAGCTGGGGATAGCAATCAGCCCCAGCATTTT. The chain combines TRBV7-2 with TRBJ1-5; no firm D call. Trimming removed 0 bases from V and 0 bases from J, with 6 bases in between. The CDR3 contains 15 residues. The V gene's germline CDR1 is SGHTA and CDR2 FQGNSA. Combining the CDR3 with reference TRBV7-2 and TRBJ1-5 gives the whole variable domain GAGVSQSPSNKVTEKGKDVELRCDPISGHTALYWYRQSLGQGLEFLIYFQGNSAPDKSGLPSDRFSAERTGGSVSTLTIQRTQQEDSAVYLCASSLAGDSNQPQHFGDGTRLSIL.

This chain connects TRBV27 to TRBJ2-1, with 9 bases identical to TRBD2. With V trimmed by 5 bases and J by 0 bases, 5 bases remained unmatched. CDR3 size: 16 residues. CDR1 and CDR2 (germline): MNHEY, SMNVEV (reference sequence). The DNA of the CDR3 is TGTGCCAGCAGTGTCCTTAGCGGGAGCTCCTACAATGAGCAGTTCTTC. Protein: CASSVLSGSSYNEQFF.

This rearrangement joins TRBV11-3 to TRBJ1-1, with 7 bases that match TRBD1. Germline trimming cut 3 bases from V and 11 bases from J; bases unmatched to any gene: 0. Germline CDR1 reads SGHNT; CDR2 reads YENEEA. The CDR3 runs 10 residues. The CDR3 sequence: CASSLTGAFF. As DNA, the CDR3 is TGTGCCAGCAGCTTGACAGGGGCTTTCTTT.

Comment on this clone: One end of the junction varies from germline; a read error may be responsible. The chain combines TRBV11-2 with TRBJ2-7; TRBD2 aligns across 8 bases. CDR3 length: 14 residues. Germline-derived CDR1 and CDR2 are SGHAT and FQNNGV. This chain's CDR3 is CASTLAGSSYEQYF. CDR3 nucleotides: TGTGCCAGCACCTTAGCGGGAAGTAGCTACGAGCAGTACTTC.

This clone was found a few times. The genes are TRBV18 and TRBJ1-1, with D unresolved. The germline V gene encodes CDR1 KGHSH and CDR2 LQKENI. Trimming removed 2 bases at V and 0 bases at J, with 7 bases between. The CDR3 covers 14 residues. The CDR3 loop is CASSPVTVNTEAFF. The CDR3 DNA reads TGTGCCAGCTCACCAGTTACGGTGAACACTGAAGCTTTCTTT.

CDR3 nucleotide sequence: TGTGCCAGCAGCTTACTAGCGGGACGCACAGATACGCAGTATTTT. As protein: CASSLLAGRTDTQYF. This chain uses TRBV11-2 with TRBJ2-3; 9 bases line up with TRBD2. The ends lost 2 bases at V and 1 base at J; junction bases unmatched: 1. The CDR3 sequence is 15 residues long. From germline, CDR1 is SGHAT and CDR2 FQNNGV. The full variable domain, in which reference TRBV11-2 and TRBJ2-3 provide the parts outside the CDR3, is EAGVAQSPRYKIIEKRQSVAFWCNPISGHATLYWYQQILGQGPKLLIQFQNNGVVDDSQLPKDRFSAERLKGVDSTLKIQPAKLEDSAVYLCASSLLAGRTDTQYFGPGTRLTVL.

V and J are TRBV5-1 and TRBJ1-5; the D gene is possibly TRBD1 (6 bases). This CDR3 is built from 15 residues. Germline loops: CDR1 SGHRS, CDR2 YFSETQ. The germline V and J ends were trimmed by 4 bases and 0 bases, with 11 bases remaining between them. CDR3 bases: TGCGCCAGCAGCGACAAGGGGGGTAGCAATCAGCCCCAGCATTTT. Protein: CASSDKGGSNQPQHF.

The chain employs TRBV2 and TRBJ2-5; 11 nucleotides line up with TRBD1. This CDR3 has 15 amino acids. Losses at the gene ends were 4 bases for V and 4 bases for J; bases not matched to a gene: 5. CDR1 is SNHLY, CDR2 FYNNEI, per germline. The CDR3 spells CASSAGQGDGETQYF. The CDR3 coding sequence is TGTGCCAGCAGTGCGGGACAGGGGGACGGAGAGACCCAGTACTTC.